The rows below give T cell receptor beta chains drawn from one sample of a study of blood T cell repertoires in COVID-19. Clones were sequenced by immunoSEQ multiplex PCR, and TCRdb holds only the in-frame ones, with some missing. The sample has just over 650,000 clones; around 90% are singletons. The sample was peripheral blood. The receptor source for this set is a woman between 18 and 29 years old with acute or convalescent COVID-19. The conserved cysteine and the conserved F or W are not part of the CDR3 here. The order of the fields is CDR3 protein, V gene, J gene.

CDR3aa: ASSPGWAEKLF; v_gene: TRBV5-5; j_gene: TRBJ1-4
CDR3aa: ASSLEHLNTEAF; v_gene: TRBV5-1; j_gene: TRBJ1-1
CDR3aa: ASSLLVDYGYT; v_gene: TRBV12-3/TRBV12-4; j_gene: TRBJ1-2
CDR3aa: ASSARLAASTDTQY; v_gene: TRBV28; j_gene: TRBJ2-3
CDR3aa: ASWASGGAYTQY; v_gene: TRBV2; j_gene: TRBJ2-3
CDR3aa: ASTPGHDNYGYT; v_gene: TRBV27; j_gene: TRBJ1-2
CDR3aa: ASSLQGAGANVLT; v_gene: TRBV2; j_gene: TRBJ2-6
CDR3aa: ASSPPQGASYEQY; v_gene: TRBV7-9; j_gene: TRBJ2-7
CDR3aa: ASSSGQFMNTEAF; v_gene: TRBV7-8; j_gene: TRBJ1-1
CDR3aa: ASSQEGGYT; v_gene: TRBV14; j_gene: TRBJ1-2
CDR3aa: ASSLSSGESTDTQY; v_gene: TRBV5-6; j_gene: TRBJ2-3
CDR3aa: AWNIGGQSNSPLH; v_gene: TRBV30; j_gene: TRBJ1-6
CDR3aa: ASSEDGISYGYT; v_gene: TRBV27; j_gene: TRBJ1-2
CDR3aa: ARSLAQGRNYGYT; v_gene: TRBV5-3; j_gene: TRBJ1-2
CDR3aa: ASSLGVLNYQETQY; v_gene: TRBV5-1; j_gene: TRBJ2-5
CDR3aa: SVAGGNTEAF; v_gene: TRBV29-1; j_gene: TRBJ1-1
CDR3aa: ASAPGGTGTYEQY; v_gene: TRBV7-3; j_gene: TRBJ2-7
CDR3aa: AIWTGGRNQPQH; v_gene: TRBV10-3; j_gene: TRBJ1-5
CDR3aa: ASSVRQGGTGELF; v_gene: TRBV9; j_gene: TRBJ2-2
CDR3aa: AWSGPRSGYT; v_gene: TRBV30; j_gene: TRBJ1-2
CDR3aa: ASTEVADHYEQY; v_gene: TRBV28; j_gene: TRBJ2-7
CDR3aa: ASTDQGIFGNTIY; v_gene: TRBV6-5; j_gene: TRBJ1-3
CDR3aa: ASSRSSGNTIY; v_gene: TRBV7-3; j_gene: TRBJ1-3
CDR3aa: ASSIIGGNQPQH; v_gene: TRBV19; j_gene: TRBJ1-5
CDR3aa: ASSRRTDYHQPQH; v_gene: TRBV19; j_gene: TRBJ1-5
CDR3aa: ASSINDYYGYT; v_gene: TRBV7-2; j_gene: TRBJ1-2
CDR3aa: ATSDWTGPEKLF; v_gene: TRBV6-5; j_gene: TRBJ1-4
CDR3aa: ASNVPRTLGGAARGLSGDTQY; v_gene: TRBV2; j_gene: TRBJ2-3
CDR3aa: AWSRAGDTQY; v_gene: TRBV30; j_gene: TRBJ2-3
CDR3aa: ASSLGGVAEAF; v_gene: TRBV5-1; j_gene: TRBJ1-1
CDR3aa: ASSHTDRSFNYGYT; v_gene: TRBV3-1/TRBV3-2; j_gene: TRBJ1-2
CDR3aa: ASSPPGTGSSPLH; v_gene: TRBV18; j_gene: TRBJ1-6
CDR3aa: ASSYGTGGRAF; v_gene: TRBV5-1; j_gene: TRBJ1-1
CDR3aa: ASSYSAGVSEQY; v_gene: TRBV6-5; j_gene: TRBJ2-7
CDR3aa: ASSAATGIYEQY; v_gene: TRBV9; j_gene: TRBJ2-7
CDR3aa: ASSLGQANTEAF; v_gene: TRBV7-6; j_gene: TRBJ1-1
CDR3aa: ASSHPGQGEEQY; v_gene: TRBV4-1; j_gene: TRBJ2-7
CDR3aa: AWTTWRSTEAF; v_gene: TRBV30; j_gene: TRBJ1-1
CDR3aa: ASSYSGGSEAF; v_gene: TRBV6-5; j_gene: TRBJ1-1
CDR3aa: ASSYFYRGREDEQF; v_gene: TRBV6-5; j_gene: TRBJ2-1
CDR3aa: ASSPRASEGYT; v_gene: TRBV18; j_gene: TRBJ1-2
CDR3aa: ASSVGSHRIGTEAF; v_gene: TRBV9; j_gene: TRBJ1-1
CDR3aa: ASSLGAGDYQPQH; v_gene: TRBV11-2; j_gene: TRBJ1-5
CDR3aa: ASSQDRDRVQYEQY; v_gene: TRBV4-2; j_gene: TRBJ2-7
CDR3aa: ASRATGLTDTQY; v_gene: TRBV7-9; j_gene: TRBJ2-3
CDR3aa: ASSYGTGVETEAF; v_gene: TRBV6-5; j_gene: TRBJ1-1
CDR3aa: SASGQGAGGYT; v_gene: TRBV20-1; j_gene: TRBJ1-2
CDR3aa: SGRVGRLDYGYT; v_gene: TRBV29-1; j_gene: TRBJ1-2
CDR3aa: ASSLVQASYEQY; v_gene: TRBV7-3; j_gene: TRBJ2-7
CDR3aa: SASSGTGVNEQF; v_gene: TRBV20-1; j_gene: TRBJ2-1
CDR3aa: ASSDRGGAYEQY; v_gene: TRBV10-2; j_gene: TRBJ2-7